This TCR beta chain was recorded in a study of cytomegalovirus exposure and HLA in healthy donors. This clone was detected only a few times. Per germline, CDR1 MNHEY and CDR2 SMNVEV (reference sequence). V lost 5 bases and J 7 bases, leaving 21 bases between the germline ends. CDR3 length: 17 residues. Both 60 Vbeta primers and 13 Jbeta primers went into the PCR. Using immunoSEQ multiplex PCR, the repertoire was profiled, and TCRdb retains in-frame clones only, with some absent. The sample lists about 110,000 clones; 65% to 80% were seen once. The genes are TRBV27 and TRBJ1-6; D might be TRBD1 (5 bases). Material for sequencing was PBMCs. The receptor was isolated from a man between 60 and 70 years old in good health and CMV-seronegative. CDR3 sequence: CASSAGLSDRTNSPLHF. CDR3 in DNA: TGTGCCAGCAGTGCGGGGCTTTCCGACAGAACGAATTCACCCCTCCACTTT.